This T cell receptor (beta chain) stems from a study of vaccination effects on CD4 cells after COVID-19. Study-level findings and limits: Healthy vaccinees' vaccine-induced clones included only 1 of 255 cross-reacting with common cold coronaviruses.

A word on this clone: Its antigen is not known.

Assay used: immunoSEQ multiplex PCR; TCRdb lists only in-frame clones, some missing. The sample has roughly 63,000 clones, about 80% seen once. Viral peptide pools were used in the ViraFEST assay to expand antigen-specific CD4+ T cells, and sequencing came afterward. At the end of over 8 days of culture, CD4+ T cells were isolated. Vaccinated participants had no history of SARS-CoV-2 infection and tested negative for nucleocapsid antibodies. The trim removed 2 bases at V and 1 base at J, leaving 10 bases unmatched. This CDR3 region has 18 residues. Germline CDR1 and CDR2: KGHSH and LQKENI. The clonotype comes from a human donor who received a COVID-19 vaccine. This material consisted of CD4+ T cells from PBMCs cultured with HCoV-OC43 spike peptides, taken before COVID-19 vaccination. The subset here: HCoV-OC43 spike overlapping peptide pool stimulation. The genes are TRBV18 and TRBJ2-4; 8 nucleotides match TRBD1. CDR3 sequence: CASSPTRTGPSAKNIQYF. The CDR3 nucleotides read TGTGCCAGCTCACCAACACGGACAGGGCCGAGTGCCAAAAACATTCAGTACTTC.